The 32 T cell receptor beta chains below were found in one sample sequenced in a study of CD8 T cells in Susac syndrome. Random hexamers were used to reverse transcribe the RNA input (about 0.45 to 1 ug). TCRdb re-called the immunoSEQ multiplex PCR reads with MiXCR, one entry per CDR3 protein. Among roughly 100,000 distinct CDR3 sequences listed, 90% to 95% were seen once. The sequenced sample consisted of CD4+ T cells from PBMCs. These TCRs come from a human donor with Susac syndrome.

The V and J genes are TRBV29-1 and TRBJ1-4, with D possibly matching TRBD1 (6 bases). The V end was cut by 7 bases, the J end by 8 bases, with 17 bases between. The CDR3 loop spans 13 amino acids. CDR1 is SQVTM and CDR2 is ANQGSEA in the germline V gene. The DNA for the CDR3 is TGCAGCGGTACAGGGTCGTCTGGGGAAAAACTGTTTTTT. Translated: CSGTGSSGEKLFF.

The J gene is TRBJ2-7, the V gene TRBV5-1, with D maybe TRBD1 (6 bases). V dropped 0 bases and J dropped 4 bases, with 11 bases sitting between them. The CDR3 sequence is 14 residues long. CDR1 SGHRS and CDR2 YFSETQ come from the germline V gene. DNA of the CDR3: TGCGCCAGCAGCTTGGCACAGGGAGTGTACGAGCAGTACTTC. Translated: CASSLAQGVYEQYF.

This chain connects TRBV20-1 to TRBJ2-3; possible D gene TRBD2, 5 bases. Per germline, CDR1 DFQATT and CDR2 SNEGSKA (reference sequence). This CDR3 spans 15 amino acids. V was cut by 8 bases and J by 2 bases, with 20 bases left in between. The CDR3 bases are TGCAGTTGCAACCTAGGCGGGCAGAACACAGATACGCAGTATTTT. It encodes CSCNLGGQNTDTQYF.

This chain connects TRBV29-1 to TRBJ1-2, with 7 bases lining up with TRBD1. V shed 6 bases and J 7 bases; nucleotides not matched to a gene: 8. There are 12 residues in the CDR3. Per germline, CDR1 SQVTM and CDR2 ANQGSEA. The CDR3 DNA is TGCAGCGTACTGACAGGGCCTCGTGGCTACACCTTC. Its translation is CSVLTGPRGYTF.

CDR3: CASSQDSAAARTNEKLFF. CDR3 DNA: TGTGCCAGCAGCCAAGATTCTGCGGCAGCGAGAACTAATGAAAAACTGTTTTTT. The chain links TRBV14 to TRBJ1-4; D is unresolved. This CDR3 is built from 18 residues. Trimming stripped 0 bases from V and 1 base from J, with 15 bases between. CDR1 is SGHDN, CDR2 FVKESK, per germline.

The gene calls are TRBV9 and TRBJ2-7; 10 nucleotides line up with TRBD2. V was pared by 3 bases and J by 2 bases, with 5 bases of the junction left unmatched. CDR3 length equals 15 residues. Germline assignment: CDR1 SGDLS and CDR2 YYNGEE. CDR3 region: CASSASLAGTYEQYF. CDR3 DNA: TGTGCCAGCAGCGCATCACTAGCGGGGACCTACGAGCAGTACTTC. Drawing the rest from reference TRBV9 and TRBJ2-7, the complete variable domain is DSGVTQTPKHLITATGQRVTLRCSPRSGDLSVYWYQQSLDQGLQFLIQYYNGEERAKGNILERFSAQQFPDLHSELNLSSLELGDSALYFCASSASLAGTYEQYFGPGTRLTVT.

In nucleotides, the CDR3 is TGTGCCAGCAGCGTAGGAAGGACAGGGGGCCATACTCATAGCAATCAGCCCCAGCATTTT. This codes for CASSVGRTGGHTHSNQPQHF. The chain recombines TRBV9 with TRBJ1-5, with 11 positions matching TRBD1. Trimming cost V 0 bases and J 0 bases; bases outside gene matches: 11. Germline V lookup: CDR1 SGDLS, CDR2 YYNGEE. The CDR3 length is 20 residues.

The chain couples TRBV20-1 to TRBJ1-1, with D unclear. The V end was cut by 3 bases, the J end by 7 bases, with 9 bases between. This CDR3 is built from 11 residues. CDR1 DFQATT and CDR2 SNEGSKA come from the germline V gene (reference sequence). The CDR3 is CSARKLGEAFF. DNA of the CDR3: TGCAGTGCTAGGAAGTTGGGTGAAGCTTTCTTT.

The chain recombines TRBV2 with TRBJ2-1, with 11 bases matching TRBD2. Germline assignment: CDR1 SNHLY and CDR2 FYNNEI. Trimming took 6 bases from V and 6 from J; bases not matched to a gene: 10. This CDR3 is 16 amino acids long. The CDR3 nucleotides read TGTGCCAGCAGAGCAAATAGCGGGGGGGCCATCAATGAGCAGTTCTTC. It codes for CASRANSGGAINEQFF.

This chain uses TRBV14 with TRBJ2-7; 7 nucleotides align to TRBD1. Germline values: CDR1 SGHDN, CDR2 FVKESK. Trimming removed 0 bases from V and 10 bases from J; junction bases left unmatched: 6. The CDR3 extends over 13 amino acids. CDR3 coding DNA: TGTGCCAGCAGCCAAGATAGGCAGGGGGAACAGTACTTC. Amino acid sequence: CASSQDRQGEQYF.

The chain links TRBV24-1 to TRBJ2-1; D remains ambiguous. This CDR3 contains 12 residues. Germline V gives CDR1 KGHDR, CDR2 SFDVKD. Trimming took off 4 bases at V and 8 bases at J, with 8 bases between the two ends. CDR3 coding DNA: TGTGCCACCAGTGACCCTGGACATGAGCAGTTCTTC. Amino acid sequence: CATSDPGHEQFF.

V usage is TRBV7-8 and J usage is TRBJ2-2, with 8 bases lining up with TRBD1. The CDR3 covers 16 residues. The trim removed 5 bases at V and 3 bases at J, leaving 8 bases unmatched. Per the germline V gene, CDR1 is SGHVS and CDR2 is FQNEAQ. This CDR3 reads CASSPPPGGYTGELFF. CDR3 sequence (DNA): TGTGCCAGCAGCCCCCCCCCAGGGGGCTACACCGGGGAGCTGTTTTTT. Together with reference TRBV7-8 and TRBJ2-2, the CDR3 gives the full variable domain: GAGVSQSPRYKVAKRGQDVALRCDPISGHVSLFWYQQALGQGPEFLTYFQNEAQLDKSGLPSDRFFAERPEGSVSTLKIQRTQQEDSAVYLCASSPPPGGYTGELFFGEGSRLTVL.

The rearrangement links TRBV9 to TRBJ2-2, with 11 bases identical to TRBD2. The CDR3 length is 16 residues. Germline values: CDR1 SGDLS, CDR2 YYNGEE. V lost 3 bases and J lost 5; bases outside the gene matches: 6. CDR3 coding DNA: TGTGCCAGCAGCGCTCTAGCGGGGGGCCGGACCGGGGAGCTGTTTTTT. Translating it yields CASSALAGGRTGELFF.

This rearrangement joins TRBV9 to TRBJ1-6; the match to TRBD1 covers 8 bases. CDR3 length: 15 residues. With 4 bases clipped from V and 10 bases from J, the junction kept 10 bases outside the gene matches. Germline values: CDR1 SGDLS, CDR2 YYNGEE. The CDR3 loop is CASSPLDRAASPLHF. In DNA form, the CDR3 reads TGTGCCAGCAGCCCGTTGGACAGGGCTGCATCACCCCTCCACTTT.

This chain joins TRBV28 and TRBJ2-6, with D tentatively TRBD2 (5 bases). Germline V gene sequence: CDR1 MDHEN, CDR2 SYDVKM. V shed 8 bases and J shed 0 bases, with 14 bases lying between them. The CDR3 is 16 residues long. The CDR3 DNA reads TGTGCCAGCGCCTCCCCGGGGAGCTCTGGGGCCAACGTCCTGACTTTC. Its translation: CASASPGSSGANVLTF.

The V call is TRBV28, the J call TRBJ1-1; D remains ambiguous. This CDR3 region has 11 residues. Germline CDR1 MDHEN, CDR2 SYDVKM. V lost 5 bases, J lost 3 bases, and 4 bases lay in between. The CDR3 loop reads CASSQDTEAFF. CDR3 in DNA: TGTGCCAGCAGTCAAGACACTGAAGCTTTCTTT.

The V and J genes are TRBV7-2 and TRBJ2-5, with 11 bases lining up with TRBD2. This CDR3 has 15 residues. The V and J ends lost 3 bases and 5 bases, in that order; junction bases with no gene match: 5. Per the germline V gene, CDR1 is SGHTA and CDR2 is FQGNSA. The CDR3 DNA is TGTGCCAGCAGCTTCGTAGCGGGGGGGCCGGAGACCCAGTACTTC. Protein sequence: CASSFVAGGPETQYF.

The genes are TRBV24-1 and TRBJ2-3, with unresolved D. The V end was cut by 2 bases, the J end by 0 bases, with 2 bases between. The germline CDR1 and CDR2 sequences are KGHDR and SFDVKD. The CDR3 is made up of 13 amino acids. DNA of the CDR3: TGTGCCACCAGTGATTCAAGCACAGATACGCAGTATTTT. Encoded protein: CATSDSSTDTQYF.

This chain uses TRBV4-2 with TRBJ2-3; no definite D call. The CDR3 is 18 residues long. V was trimmed by 4 bases and J by 0 bases, leaving 20 bases between them. Germline loops: CDR1 LGHNA, CDR2 YNFKEQ. The CDR3 sequence is CASSPVVPDHISTDTQYF. The CDR3 bases are TGTGCCAGCAGCCCCGTTGTCCCCGACCATATTAGCACAGATACGCAGTATTTT.

The gene calls are TRBV25-1 and TRBJ2-1; no firm D call. The CDR3 has 13 residues. Deletions cut 4 bases from V and 8 bases from J, with 12 bases between. Germline CDR1 and CDR2: MGHDK and SYGVNS. The CDR3 region has the DNA TGTGCCAGCAGTGGCCCCCTCCGTGATGAGCAGTTCTTC. Protein product: CASSGPLRDEQFF.

The rearrangement uses TRBV12-2 and TRBJ2-5. TRBV12-2 is termed a pseudogene. The CDR3 spans 11 residues. The chain's CDR3 is CASRKEETQYF. In nucleotides, the CDR3 is TGTGCAAGTCGTAAGGAGGAGACCCAGTACTTC.

The genes are TRBV5-4 and TRBJ2-7; the match to TRBD2 covers 8 bases. Germline V gene sequence: CDR1 SGHNT, CDR2 YYREEE (reference sequence). The CDR3 extends over 13 amino acids. The trim removed 3 bases at V and 7 bases at J, leaving 6 bases unmatched. This chain's CDR3 is CASSSGGAGEQYF. The CDR3 nucleotides read TGTGCCAGCAGCTCCGGGGGGGCCGGGGAGCAGTACTTC.

The V and J genes are TRBV5-4 and TRBJ1-1; possible D gene TRBD1, 6 bases. This CDR3 has 14 residues. Between the trimmed V and J ends, which lost 2 bases and 1 base, there was a span of 9 bases. Germline V gene sequence: CDR1 SGHNT, CDR2 YYREEE (reference sequence). The CDR3 here is CASSLPQGNTEAFF. The DNA of the CDR3 is TGTGCCAGCAGCTTACCACAGGGGAACACTGAAGCTTTCTTT.

The rearrangement joins TRBV5-4 to TRBJ2-2; TRBD1 agrees at 8 bases. The CDR3 extends over 16 amino acids. After removal of 1 base from V and 5 bases from J, the junction contained 7 bases not matched to a gene. From germline, CDR1 is SGHNT and CDR2 YYREEE (reference sequence). For the CDR3, the DNA is TGTGCCAGCAGCTTGCGGCAGGGGGCGAGGACCGGGGAGCTGTTTTTT. This encodes CASSLRQGARTGELFF.

The V and J genes are TRBV29-1 and TRBJ1-2; 8 positions agree with TRBD1. The J segment lost 8 bases and the V segment lost 6 bases, leaving 11 bases of the junction unmatched. CDR1 and CDR2 from the germline V gene are SQVTM and ANQGSEA. There are 13 residues in the CDR3. Here the CDR3 reads CSVYVQDRAGYTF. The CDR3 bases are TGCAGCGTATATGTCCAGGACAGGGCAGGCTACACCTTC.

DNA of the CDR3: TGTGCCAGCAGCTTGGAAACCAGCTCACGTTCACCCCTCCACTTT. This encodes CASSLETSSRSPLHF. The V gene is TRBV5-4, the J gene TRBJ1-6; D not certain. Germline V gives CDR1 SGHNT, CDR2 YYREEE (reference sequence). Trimming took off 0 bases at V and 9 bases at J, with 13 bases between the two ends. The CDR3 extends over 15 amino acids.

The chain links TRBV25-1 to TRBJ2-3, with a weak D call TRBD1 (6 bases). There are 16 residues in the CDR3. CDR1 is MGHDK, CDR2 SYGVNS, per germline. Trimming pared 1 base from V and 0 bases from J, leaving 11 bases between. CDR3 DNA: TGTGCCAGCAGTGAATCGGCAAGGGGGAGCACAGATACGCAGTATTTT. Protein: CASSESARGSTDTQYF. The full variable domain, completed using reference TRBV25-1 and TRBJ2-3, is EADIYQTPRYLVIGTGKKITLECSQTMGHDKMYWYQQDPGMELHLIHYSYGVNSTEKGDLSSESTVSRIRTEHFPLTLESARPSHTSQYLCASSESARGSTDTQYFGPGTRLTVL.

This clonotype is a singleton in its sample. This rearrangement joins TRBV19 to TRBJ2-3; the match to TRBD1 covers 7 bases. Germline V gene sequence: CDR1 LNHDA, CDR2 SQIVND (reference sequence). Losses at the gene ends were 6 bases for V and 4 bases for J; bases not matched to a gene: 13. The CDR3 sequence is 16 residues long. For the CDR3, the DNA is TGTGCCAGTAGCGACAGGGCCCCACCAAAACCAGATACGCAGTATTTT. It yields the protein CASSDRAPPKPDTQYF.

In its sample, this clonotype was seen once. The chain's CDR3 is CASSSLSTGQGGTEAFF. CDR3 DNA: TGTGCCAGCAGCAGTCTTTCTACGGGACAGGGCGGCACTGAAGCTTTCTTT. The rearrangement joins TRBV25-1 to TRBJ1-1; 9 bases match TRBD1. The length of the CDR3 is 17 residues. V was pared by 6 bases and J by 4 bases, with 15 bases of the junction left unmatched. Germline V gene data show CDR1 as MGHDK and CDR2 as SYGVNS.

J is TRBJ1-6 and V is TRBV28; possible D gene TRBD1, 6 bases. The CDR3 sequence is 15 residues long. CDR1 MDHEN and CDR2 SYDVKM come from the germline V gene. V lost 6 bases and J lost 7, with 16 bases in between. The CDR3, as DNA: TGTGCCAGCAGCTCTTTGACAGGCGGAAATTCACCCCTCCACTTT. It translates to CASSSLTGGNSPLHF. The complete variable domain, with remaining parts taken from reference TRBV28 and TRBJ1-6, reads DVKVTQSSRYLVKRTGEKVFLECVQDMDHENMFWYRQDPGLGLRLIYFSYDVKMKEKGDIPEGYSVSREKKERFSLILESASTNQTSMYLCASSSLTGGNSPLHFGNGTRLTVT.

V is TRBV28 and J is TRBJ2-7; 7 bases are a match to TRBD1. The CDR3 consists of 15 residues. The junction had 11 bases not matched to a gene; V was cut back by 6 bases and J by 3 bases. The germline CDR1 and CDR2 sequences are MDHEN and SYDVKM. As DNA, the CDR3 is TGTGCCAGCAGCACCTCACAGGGGTCTTACTACGAGCAGTACTTC. Translating gives CASSTSQGSYYEQYF.

This rearrangement joins TRBV10-3 to TRBJ1-1; D remains unclear. Deletions cut 1 base from V and 2 bases from J, with 8 bases between. This CDR3 is built from 14 residues. Per the germline V gene, CDR1 is ENHRY and CDR2 is SYGVKD. The CDR3: CAISELGSNTEAFF. The CDR3 DNA reads as TGTGCCATCAGTGAGTTAGGGTCTAACACTGAAGCTTTCTTT.